Following are 11 T cell receptor beta chains from one sample sequenced in a study of OX40 agonist ivuxolimab in advanced cancers. Method: immunoSEQ multiplex PCR; TCRdb's copy keeps in-frame clones and lacks some. The repertoire includes around 10,000 clones, around 80% of them detected once, and 15% to 20% sits in the top ten. Sequenced here: CD4+ or CD8+ T cells sorted from blood, sampled in a trial of the OX40 agonist ivuxolimab. Receptors were obtained from an adult with an advanced solid tumor such as melanoma, head and neck, liver or kidney cancer.

The V gene is TRBV9, the J gene TRBJ2-1, with 16 nucleotides matching TRBD2. Germline CDR1 is SGDLS and CDR2 is YYNGEE. The CDR3 covers 18 residues. Trimming took 3 bases from V and 4 from J; bases not matched to a gene: 7. Here the CDR3 reads CASSAGPGLAGGYNEQFF. DNA of the CDR3: TGTGCCAGCAGCGCAGGCCCGGGACTAGCGGGAGGGTACAATGAGCAGTTCTTC.

This chain uses TRBV5-1 with TRBJ2-3, with 7 bases lining up with TRBD2. The CDR3 consists of 17 residues. Germline lookup yields CDR1 SGHRS and CDR2 YFSETQ. The V and J ends lost 3 bases and 2 bases, in that order; junction bases with no gene match: 12. The CDR3 sequence is CASSSGYTGLNTDTQYF. The CDR3 nucleotides are TGCGCCAGCAGCTCCGGATATACGGGACTAAACACAGATACGCAGTATTTT.

This clone has just a few counts. The chain combines TRBV7-9 with TRBJ1-1, with TRBD1 as a possible D gene (5 bases). The V end lost 5 bases, the J end lost 7 bases, and 20 bases lay between the germline ends. Per the germline V gene, CDR1 is SEHNR and CDR2 is FQNEAQ (reference sequence). This CDR3 spans 15 amino acids. The CDR3 spells CASSPQGTETVEAFF. Here the CDR3 DNA reads TGTGCCAGCAGCCCCCAGGGTACAGAGACAGTTGAAGCTTTCTTT.

This clone turned up a few times. The chain links TRBV9 to TRBJ2-2, with a possible D match to TRBD2 (5 bases). The CDR3 runs 13 residues. CDR1 is SGDLS and CDR2 is YYNGEE in the germline V gene. Trimming took 2 bases from V and 6 from J, leaving 8 bases between them. The CDR3 sequence: CASSVPSSGELFF. The DNA of the CDR3 is TGTGCCAGCAGCGTGCCTAGCTCCGGGGAGCTGTTTTTT.

This clone was found a few times. The rearrangement joins TRBV4-1 to TRBJ2-2; 7 bases are shared with TRBD2. The CDR3 covers 16 residues. The J segment lost 6 bases and the V segment lost 0 bases, leaving 7 bases of the junction unmatched. Germline V lookup: CDR1 MGHRA, CDR2 YSYEKL. This chain's CDR3 is CASSQDWGGLAGELFF. The CDR3 nucleotides are TGCGCCAGCAGCCAAGATTGGGGAGGGTTGGCCGGGGAGCTGTTTTTT.

The CDR3 DNA reads as TGCAGCGTTGGCCCGACTAGCGTAAATGAGCAGTTCTTC. This encodes CSVGPTSVNEQFF. V is TRBV29-1 and J is TRBJ2-1; the match to TRBD2 covers 8 bases. CDR1 is SQVTM and CDR2 is ANQGSEA in the germline V gene. Trimming took 4 bases from V and 7 from J; bases not matched to a gene: 6. The length of the CDR3 is 13 residues.

The chain carries TRBV5-4 and TRBJ2-6; D is perhaps TRBD1 (6 bases). Germline CDR1 reads SGHNT; CDR2 reads YYREEE (reference sequence). V was trimmed by 6 bases and J by 1 base, leaving 11 bases between them. CDR3 length: 15 residues. The CDR3 DNA sequence: TGTGCCAGCACCACCGGGACATCTGGGGCCAACGTCCTGACTTTC. It is translated as CASTTGTSGANVLTF.

The chain couples TRBV13 to TRBJ2-7; perhaps TRBD1 as D (6 bases). The CDR3 covers 16 residues. Germline V CDR1 and CDR2: PRHDT, FYEKMQ (reference sequence). The ends were cut back, 0 bases at V and 5 bases at J, with 17 bases in the middle. Here the CDR3 reads CASSLGTGSLEDEQYF. CDR3 nucleotide sequence: TGTGCCAGCAGCTTAGGGACAGGCTCCTTAGAAGACGAGCAGTACTTC.

V and J are TRBV29-1 and TRBJ2-2; tentative D call: TRBD2 (6 bases). The germline V gene encodes CDR1 SQVTM and CDR2 ANQGSEA. The CDR3 loop spans 13 amino acids. V lost 4 bases and J 4 bases, leaving 10 bases between the germline ends. Here the CDR3 reads CSVVGTLTGELFF. The CDR3 DNA reads TGCAGCGTTGTCGGGACTCTCACCGGGGAGCTGTTTTTT.

This sequence joins TRBV11-2 and TRBJ1-2; D ambiguous. The CDR3 covers 15 residues. Germline CDR1 SGHAT, CDR2 FQNNGV. Trimming left V 0 bases short and J 2 bases short, with 10 bases between. The CDR3 spells CASSLERTVNYGYTF. The DNA for the CDR3 is TGTGCCAGCAGCTTAGAGAGAACAGTGAACTATGGCTACACCTTC.

In this sample, this clone turned up a few times. This sequence joins TRBV21-1 and TRBJ2-1. TRBV21-1 is assigned pseudogene status. The CDR3 extends over 12 amino acids. The CDR3 nucleotides read TGTGCCAGCAGCAAATCCTACAATGAGCAGTTCTTC. Its protein is CASSKSYNEQFF.